These T cell receptor beta chains were read from a single sample in a study of untreated major depressive disorder. Clones were read by immunoSEQ multiplex PCR, and TCRdb kept only the in-frame ones, dropping some. The sample includes over 20,000 clones, around 87% of them seen just once. The sample was CD4+ T cells from PBMCs. These receptors originate from a woman aged 25 to 39 in good health. Each CDR3 is given with its conserved first and last residue. The D gene is left open where the match is weak. Part of the rows lack a size; the others show once, few, many or a class for expanded clones.

d_call | j_call | v_call | clone_size | cdr3_aa | cdr3_nt
. | TRBJ2-7 | TRBV29-1 | . | CSVGSGREQYF | TGCAGCGTTGGGTCGGGACGGGAGCAGTACTTC
. | TRBJ2-5 | TRBV2 | . | CASGGGRQAVMTQYF | TGTGCCAGCGGAGGCGGGCGGCAGGCGGTCATGACCCAGTACTTC
. | TRBJ2-1 | TRBV6-5 | . | CASSKNRDKQFF | TGTGCCAGCAGTAAAAACAGGGACAAGCAGTTCTTC
TRBD1 | TRBJ1-6 | TRBV28 | few | CASSETGEKPLHF | TGTGCCAGCAGTGAGACAGGGGAGAAACCCCTCCACTTT
TRBD1 | TRBJ2-2 | TRBV6-6 | once | CASSPRTGGTGELFF | TGTGCCAGCAGTCCCAGGACAGGGGGCACCGGGGAGCTGTTTTTT
. | TRBJ1-6 | TRBV27 | . | CASRAWEDSYNSPLHF | TGTGCCAGCAGAGCGTGGGAGGACTCCTATAATTCACCCCTCCACTTT
TRBD2 | TRBJ2-1 | TRBV28 | . | CASSSIAGIHNEQFF | TGTGCCAGCAGTTCTATAGCGGGGATTCACAATGAGCAGTTCTTC
TRBD1 | TRBJ2-6 | TRBV28 | . | CASSGTATSGANVLTF | TGTGCCAGCAGTGGGACAGCTACATCTGGGGCCAACGTCCTGACTTTC
TRBD1 | TRBJ1-2 | TRBV28 | . | CASSSRPGQASHSNYGYTF | TGTGCCAGCAGTTCGCGTCCGGGACAGGCATCTCACTCTAACTATGGCTACACCTTC
. | TRBJ2-3 | TRBV6-4 | . | CASRTPDTQYF | TGTGCCAGCAGGACCCCAGATACGCAGTATTTT
. | TRBJ2-7 | TRBV7-6 | . | CASSPRSLPYEQYF | TGTGCCAGCAGCCCGAGGTCACTTCCCTACGAGCAGTACTTC
. | TRBJ2-1 | TRBV27 | once | CASRASRHNEQFF | TGTGCCAGCAGAGCGAGCCGTCACAATGAGCAGTTCTTC
TRBD1 | TRBJ1-1 | TRBV4-2 | . | CASSQGQGANTEAFF | TGTGCCAGCAGCCAAGGGCAGGGGGCGAACACTGAAGCTTTCTTT
TRBD1 | TRBJ2-5 | TRBV5-6 | . | CASSWDRGYSETQYF | TGTGCCAGCAGCTGGGACAGGGGATATTCGGAGACCCAGTACTTC
. | TRBJ2-5 | TRBV4-3 | . | CASSQVGGETQYF | TGCGCCAGCAGCCAAGTCGGGGGAGAGACCCAGTACTTC
TRBD1 | TRBJ1-5 | TRBV6-1 | . | CASSGDRGNQPQHF | TGTGCCAGCAGCGGGGACAGGGGGAATCAGCCCCAGCATTTT
. | TRBJ2-7 | TRBV28 | . | CARDLKGRISYEQYF | TGTGCCAGAGACTTGAAGGGACGTATATCTTACGAGCAGTACTTC
TRBD1 | TRBJ1-1 | TRBV5-1 | . | CASSWDSREAFF | TGCGCCAGCAGCTGGGACAGCCGTGAAGCTTTCTTT
. | TRBJ2-5 | TRBV5-6 | . | CASSQAFETQYF | TGTGCCAGCAGCCAAGCCTTTGAGACCCAGTACTTC